These T cell receptor beta chains were read from a single sample in a study of T-cell memory formation after mild COVID-19. A single record per CDR3 protein comes from TCRdb applying MiXCR to the 5' RACE reads. This sample yields 120,000 to 150,000 distinct CDR3 sequences, of which approximately 21% are seen a single time; around 2% belongs to the top ten. The sample was PBMCs or a T cell subset sorted from them (not recorded which). The receptors shown here come from an adult woman who had mild COVID-19 (a few samples of this study predate the infection). Cell type and time point are not known. The CDR3 runs from the conserved cysteine through the conserved F or W. A D gene is named only where the DNA matches it firmly. Rows may omit the clone size; those that give it use once, few, many or a size class.

clone_size: NA; j_call: TRBJ2-1; v_call: TRBV20-1; d_call: NA; cdr3_nt: TGCAGTGCTAGCCGGTATCGGGGTACTGAGCAGTTCTTC; cdr3_aa: CSASRYRGTEQFF
clone_size: NA; j_call: TRBJ2-1; v_call: TRBV27; d_call: NA; cdr3_nt: TGTGCCAGCAAGTTAAACTGGGCCAATGAGCAGTTCTTC; cdr3_aa: CASKLNWANEQFF
clone_size: few; j_call: TRBJ2-2; v_call: TRBV3-1; d_call: NA; cdr3_nt: TGTGCCAGCAGCCAAGGGGCTATAGCGTCCGGGGAGCTGTTTTTT; cdr3_aa: CASSQGAIASGELFF
clone_size: many; j_call: TRBJ2-1; v_call: TRBV10-3; d_call: NA; cdr3_nt: TGTGCCATCGAGGGCTCCTACAATGAGCAGTTCTTC; cdr3_aa: CAIEGSYNEQFF
clone_size: NA; j_call: TRBJ2-7; v_call: TRBV18; d_call: TRBD1; cdr3_nt: TGTGCCAGCTCACCACCCATCTGGACAGGACTTCACGAGCAGTACTTC; cdr3_aa: CASSPPIWTGLHEQYF
clone_size: few; j_call: TRBJ1-2; v_call: TRBV10-3; d_call: TRBD1; cdr3_nt: TGTGCCATCACTGGGGGACAGGGAAGTAACTATGGCTACACCTTC; cdr3_aa: CAITGGQGSNYGYTF
clone_size: once; j_call: TRBJ2-7; v_call: TRBV6-2/TRBV6-3; d_call: NA; cdr3_nt: TGTGCCAGCAGTTACCCGACTCGAGGGCGCGAGCAGTACTTC; cdr3_aa: CASSYPTRGREQYF
clone_size: NA; j_call: TRBJ2-7; v_call: TRBV4-3; d_call: TRBD1; cdr3_nt: TGCGCCAGCAGCCAAGATCGAGGGACAGGAACATCCTACGAGCAGTACTTC; cdr3_aa: CASSQDRGTGTSYEQYF
clone_size: few; j_call: TRBJ2-1; v_call: TRBV18; d_call: NA; cdr3_nt: TGTGCCAGCTCACCGGCGGGGAGGACCAACAATGAGCAGTTCTTC; cdr3_aa: CASSPAGRTNNEQFF
clone_size: NA; j_call: TRBJ2-1; v_call: TRBV11-2; d_call: TRBD2; cdr3_nt: TGTGCCAGCAGCCTAACCAGCGGGGGACACAATGAGCAGTTCTTC; cdr3_aa: CASSLTSGGHNEQFF
clone_size: NA; j_call: TRBJ2-7; v_call: TRBV5-5; d_call: TRBD1; cdr3_nt: TGTGCCAGCAGCTTGGCGGGACAGGGGCCCTACGAGCAGTACTTC; cdr3_aa: CASSLAGQGPYEQYF